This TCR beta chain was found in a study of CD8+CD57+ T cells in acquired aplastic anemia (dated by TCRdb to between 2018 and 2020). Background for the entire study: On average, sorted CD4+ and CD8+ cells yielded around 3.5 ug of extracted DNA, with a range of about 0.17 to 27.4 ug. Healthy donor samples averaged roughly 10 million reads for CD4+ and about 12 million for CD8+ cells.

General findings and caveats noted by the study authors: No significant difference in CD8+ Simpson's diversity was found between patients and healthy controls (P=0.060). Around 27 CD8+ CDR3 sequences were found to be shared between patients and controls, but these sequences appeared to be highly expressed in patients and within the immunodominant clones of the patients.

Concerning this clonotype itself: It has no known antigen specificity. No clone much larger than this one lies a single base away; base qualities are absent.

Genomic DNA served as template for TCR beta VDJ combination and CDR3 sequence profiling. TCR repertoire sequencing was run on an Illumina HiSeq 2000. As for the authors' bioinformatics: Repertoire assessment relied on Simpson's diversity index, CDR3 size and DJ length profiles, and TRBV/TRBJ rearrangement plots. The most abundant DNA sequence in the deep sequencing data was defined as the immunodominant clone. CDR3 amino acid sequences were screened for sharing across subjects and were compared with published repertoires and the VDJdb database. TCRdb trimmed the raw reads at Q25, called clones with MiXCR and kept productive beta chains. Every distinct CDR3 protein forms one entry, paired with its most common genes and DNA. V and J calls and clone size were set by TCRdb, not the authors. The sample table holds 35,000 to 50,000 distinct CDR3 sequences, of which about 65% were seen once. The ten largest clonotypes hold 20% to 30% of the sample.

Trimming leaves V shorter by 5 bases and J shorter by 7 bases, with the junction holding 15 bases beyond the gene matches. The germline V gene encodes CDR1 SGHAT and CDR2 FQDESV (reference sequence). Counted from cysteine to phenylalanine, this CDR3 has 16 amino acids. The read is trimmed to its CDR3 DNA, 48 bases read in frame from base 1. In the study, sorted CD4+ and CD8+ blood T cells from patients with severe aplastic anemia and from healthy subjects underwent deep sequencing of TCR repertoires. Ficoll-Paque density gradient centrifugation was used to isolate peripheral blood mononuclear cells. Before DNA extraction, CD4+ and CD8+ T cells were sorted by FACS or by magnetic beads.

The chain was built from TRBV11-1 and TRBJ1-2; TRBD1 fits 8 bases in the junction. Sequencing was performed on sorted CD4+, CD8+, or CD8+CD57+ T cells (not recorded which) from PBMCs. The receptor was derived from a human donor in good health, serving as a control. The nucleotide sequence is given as TGTGCCAGCAGCCCGGATGCGGGACAGGAGAGGGGTGGCTACACCTTC. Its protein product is CASSPDAGQERGGYTF.